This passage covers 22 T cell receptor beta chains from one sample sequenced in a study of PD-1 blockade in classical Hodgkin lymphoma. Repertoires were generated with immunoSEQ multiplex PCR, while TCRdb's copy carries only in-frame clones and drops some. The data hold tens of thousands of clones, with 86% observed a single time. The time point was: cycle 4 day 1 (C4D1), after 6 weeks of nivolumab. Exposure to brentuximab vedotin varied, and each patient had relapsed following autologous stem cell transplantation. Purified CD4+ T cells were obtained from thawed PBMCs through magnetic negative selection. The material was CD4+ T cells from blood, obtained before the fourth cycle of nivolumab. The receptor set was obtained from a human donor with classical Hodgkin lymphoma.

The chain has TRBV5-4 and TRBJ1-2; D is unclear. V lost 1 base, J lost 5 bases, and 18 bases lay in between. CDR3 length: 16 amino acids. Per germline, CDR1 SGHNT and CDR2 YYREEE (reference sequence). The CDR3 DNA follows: TGTGCCAGCAGCTTGTCCTCCGACCGAGCTAGATATGGCTACACCTTC. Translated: CASSLSSDRARYGYTF.

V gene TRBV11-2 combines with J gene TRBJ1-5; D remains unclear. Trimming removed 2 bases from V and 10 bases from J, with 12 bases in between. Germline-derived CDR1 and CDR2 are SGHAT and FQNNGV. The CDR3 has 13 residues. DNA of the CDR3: TGTGCCAGCAGCTTACGGGTGCAAGGTCCCCAGCATTTT. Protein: CASSLRVQGPQHF.

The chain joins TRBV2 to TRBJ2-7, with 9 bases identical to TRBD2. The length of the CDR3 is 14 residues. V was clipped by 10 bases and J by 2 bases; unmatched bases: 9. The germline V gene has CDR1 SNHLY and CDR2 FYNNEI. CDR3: CATLAGVLTYEQYF. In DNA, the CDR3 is TGTGCCACTTTAGCGGGAGTATTGACCTACGAGCAGTACTTC.

CDR3 in DNA: TGTGCCAGCAGCTTGGGAGGGGACACTGAAGCTTTCTTT. This encodes CASSLGGDTEAFF. V and J are TRBV5-6 and TRBJ1-1; a weak D match, TRBD1 (5 bases). The CDR3 spans 13 residues. Per the germline V gene, CDR1 is SGHDT and CDR2 is YYEEEE. Trimming took off 0 bases at V and 3 bases at J, with 6 bases between the two ends.

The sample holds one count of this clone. Here the CDR3 reads CASSPPGQPRDPNNEQFF. In nucleotides, the CDR3 is TGTGCCAGCTCACCACCTGGTCAACCCCGGGACCCTAACAATGAGCAGTTCTTC. This chain connects TRBV18 to TRBJ2-1; D might be TRBD1 or TRBD2, each matching 5 bases. This CDR3 has 18 amino acids. Trimming took 0 bases from V and 5 from J, leaving 20 bases between them. Germline assignment: CDR1 KGHSH and CDR2 LQKENI.

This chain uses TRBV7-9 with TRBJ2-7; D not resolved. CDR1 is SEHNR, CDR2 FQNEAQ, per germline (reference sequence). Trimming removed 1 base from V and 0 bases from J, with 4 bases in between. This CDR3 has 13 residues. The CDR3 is CASSLGPSYEQYF. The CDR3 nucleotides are TGTGCCAGCAGCTTAGGCCCCTCCTACGAGCAGTACTTC.

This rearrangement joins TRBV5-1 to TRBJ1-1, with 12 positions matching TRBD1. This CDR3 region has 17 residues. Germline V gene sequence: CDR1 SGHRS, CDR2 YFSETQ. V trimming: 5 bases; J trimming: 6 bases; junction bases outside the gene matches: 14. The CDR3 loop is CASRPVPGQGAYPEAFF. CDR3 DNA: TGCGCCAGCAGACCCGTCCCGGGACAGGGGGCTTATCCTGAAGCTTTCTTT.

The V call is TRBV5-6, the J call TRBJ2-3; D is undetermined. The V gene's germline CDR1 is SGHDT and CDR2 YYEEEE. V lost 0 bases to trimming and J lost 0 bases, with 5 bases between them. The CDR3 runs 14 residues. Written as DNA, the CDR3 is TGTGCCAGCAGCTTGGACAGTAGCACAGATACGCAGTATTTT. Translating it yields CASSLDSSTDTQYF. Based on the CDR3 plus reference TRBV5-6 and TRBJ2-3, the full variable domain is DAGVTQSPTHLIKTRGQQVTLRCSPKSGHDTVSWYQQALGQGPQFIFQYYEEEERQRGNFPDRFSGHQFPNYSSELNVNALLLGDSALYLCASSLDSSTDTQYFGPGTRLTVL.

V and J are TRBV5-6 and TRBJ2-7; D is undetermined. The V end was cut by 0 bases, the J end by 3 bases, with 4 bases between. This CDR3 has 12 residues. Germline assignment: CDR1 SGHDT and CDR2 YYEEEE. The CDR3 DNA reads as TGTGCCAGCAGCTTGGAGGGCTACGAGCAGTACTTC. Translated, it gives CASSLEGYEQYF.

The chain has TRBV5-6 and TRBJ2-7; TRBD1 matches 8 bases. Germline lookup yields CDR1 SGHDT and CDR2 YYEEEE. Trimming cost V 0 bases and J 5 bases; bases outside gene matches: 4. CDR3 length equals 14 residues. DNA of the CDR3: TGTGCCAGCAGCTTGGGGACAGGGTTCAACGAGCAGTACTTC. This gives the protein CASSLGTGFNEQYF.

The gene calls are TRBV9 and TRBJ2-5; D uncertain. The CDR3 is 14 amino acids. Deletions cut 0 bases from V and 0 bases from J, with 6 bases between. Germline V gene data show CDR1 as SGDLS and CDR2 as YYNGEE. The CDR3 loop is CASSVGGDQETQYF. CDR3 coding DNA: TGTGCCAGCAGCGTAGGTGGGGACCAAGAGACCCAGTACTTC.

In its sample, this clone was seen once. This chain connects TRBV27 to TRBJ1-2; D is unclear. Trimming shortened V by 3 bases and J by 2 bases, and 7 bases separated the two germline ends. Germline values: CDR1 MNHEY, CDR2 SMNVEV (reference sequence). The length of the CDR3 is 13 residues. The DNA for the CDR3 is TGTGCCAGCAGTTTGGCAGAAAACTATGGCTACACCTTC. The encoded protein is CASSLAENYGYTF.

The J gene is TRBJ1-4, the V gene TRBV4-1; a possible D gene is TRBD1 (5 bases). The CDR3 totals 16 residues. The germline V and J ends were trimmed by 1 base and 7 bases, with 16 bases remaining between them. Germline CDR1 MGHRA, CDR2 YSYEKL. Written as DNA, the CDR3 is TGCGCCAGCAGCCAAGCCGCCGGACATGGGTCTGAAAAACTGTTTTTT. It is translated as CASSQAAGHGSEKLFF.

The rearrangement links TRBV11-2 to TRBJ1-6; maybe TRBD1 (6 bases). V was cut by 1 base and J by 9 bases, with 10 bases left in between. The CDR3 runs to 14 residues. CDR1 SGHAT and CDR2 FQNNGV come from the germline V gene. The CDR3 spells CASSLGGRGSPLHF. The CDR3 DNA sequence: TGTGCCAGCAGCTTAGGGGGGCGGGGTTCACCCCTCCACTTT.

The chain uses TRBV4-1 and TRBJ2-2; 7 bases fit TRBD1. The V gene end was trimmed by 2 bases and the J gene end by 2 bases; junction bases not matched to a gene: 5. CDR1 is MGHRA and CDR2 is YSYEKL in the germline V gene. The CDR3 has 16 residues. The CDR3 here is CASSQKGTANTGELFF. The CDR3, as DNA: TGCGCCAGCAGCCAAAAAGGGACAGCCAACACCGGGGAGCTGTTTTTT.

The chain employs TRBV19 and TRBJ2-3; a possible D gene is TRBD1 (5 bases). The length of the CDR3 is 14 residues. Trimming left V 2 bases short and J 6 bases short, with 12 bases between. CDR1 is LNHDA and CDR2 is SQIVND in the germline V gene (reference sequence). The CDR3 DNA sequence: TGTGCCAGTAGTATATTCCAGGGATCGGATACGCAGTATTTT. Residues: CASSIFQGSDTQYF.

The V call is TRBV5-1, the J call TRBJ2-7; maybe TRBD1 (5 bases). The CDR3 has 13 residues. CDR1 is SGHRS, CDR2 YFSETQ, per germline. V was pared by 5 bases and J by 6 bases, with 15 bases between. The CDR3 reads CASSPVPDTEQYF. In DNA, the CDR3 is TGCGCCAGCAGTCCTGTCCCGGACACCGAGCAGTACTTC. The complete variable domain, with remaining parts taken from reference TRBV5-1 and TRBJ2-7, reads KAGVTQTPRYLIKTRGQQVTLSCSPISGHRSVSWYQQTPGQGLQFLFEYFSETQRNKGNFPGRFSGRQFSNSRSEMNVSTLELGDSALYLCASSPVPDTEQYFGPGTRLTVT.

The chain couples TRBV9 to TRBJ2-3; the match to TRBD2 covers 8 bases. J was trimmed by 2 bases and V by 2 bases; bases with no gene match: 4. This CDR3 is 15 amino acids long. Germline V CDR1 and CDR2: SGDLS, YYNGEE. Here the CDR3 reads CASSVGGALTDTQYF. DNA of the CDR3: TGTGCCAGCAGCGTCGGGGGGGCTCTCACAGATACGCAGTATTTT.

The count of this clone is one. The CDR3 reads CASSTDRVTNYGYTF. The CDR3 DNA reads TGTGCCAGCAGCACGGACAGGGTAACCAACTATGGCTACACCTTC. The rearrangement uses TRBV11-2 and TRBJ1-2; TRBD1 matches at 8 bases. CDR3 length: 15 amino acids. CDR1 is SGHAT, CDR2 FQNNGV, per germline. The J segment lost 2 bases and the V segment lost 5 bases, leaving 7 bases of the junction unmatched.

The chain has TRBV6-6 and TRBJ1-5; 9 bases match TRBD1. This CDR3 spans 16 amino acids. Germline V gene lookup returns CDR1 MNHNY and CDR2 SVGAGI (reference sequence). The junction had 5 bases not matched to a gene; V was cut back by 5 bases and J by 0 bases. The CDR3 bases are TGTGCCAGCAGTGGACAGGGGACTTATAGCAATCAGCCCCAGCATTTT. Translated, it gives CASSGQGTYSNQPQHF.

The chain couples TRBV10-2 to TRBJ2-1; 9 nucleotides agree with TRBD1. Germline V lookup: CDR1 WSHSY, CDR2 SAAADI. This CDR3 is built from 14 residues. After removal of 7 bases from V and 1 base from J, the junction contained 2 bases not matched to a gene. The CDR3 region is CASIGTGSYNEQFF. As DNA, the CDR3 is TGCGCCAGCATCGGGACAGGGTCCTACAATGAGCAGTTCTTC.

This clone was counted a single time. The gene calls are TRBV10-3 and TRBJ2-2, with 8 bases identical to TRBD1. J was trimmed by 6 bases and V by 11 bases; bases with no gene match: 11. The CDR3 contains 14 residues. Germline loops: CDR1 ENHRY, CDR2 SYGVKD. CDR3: CASMDRESPGELFF. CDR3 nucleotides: TGTGCCTCCATGGACAGGGAATCTCCCGGGGAGCTGTTTTTT.